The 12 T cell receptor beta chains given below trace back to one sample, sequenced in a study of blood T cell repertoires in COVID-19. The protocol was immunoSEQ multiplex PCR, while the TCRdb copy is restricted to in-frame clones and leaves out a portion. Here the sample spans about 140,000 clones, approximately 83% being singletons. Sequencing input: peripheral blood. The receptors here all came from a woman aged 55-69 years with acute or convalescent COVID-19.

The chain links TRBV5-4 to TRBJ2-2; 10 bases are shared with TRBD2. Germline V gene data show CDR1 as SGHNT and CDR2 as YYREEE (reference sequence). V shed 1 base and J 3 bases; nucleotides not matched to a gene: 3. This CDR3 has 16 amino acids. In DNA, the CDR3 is TGTGCCAGCAGCTTGCGGCTAGCGGGAGACACCGGGGAGCTGTTTTTT. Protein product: CASSLRLAGDTGELFF.

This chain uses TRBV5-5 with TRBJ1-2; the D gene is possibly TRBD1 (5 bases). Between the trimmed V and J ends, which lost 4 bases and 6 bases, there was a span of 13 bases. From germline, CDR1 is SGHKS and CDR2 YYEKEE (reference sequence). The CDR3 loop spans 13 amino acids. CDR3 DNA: TGTGCCAGCAGCGTAGACAGACGGAATGGCTACACCTTC. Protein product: CASSVDRRNGYTF.

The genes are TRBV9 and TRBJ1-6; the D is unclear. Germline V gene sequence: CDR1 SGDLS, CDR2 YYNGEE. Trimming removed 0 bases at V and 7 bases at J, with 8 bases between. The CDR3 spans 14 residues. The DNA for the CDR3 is TGTGCCAGCAGCGTAGGCGAGATAAATTCACCCCTCCACTTT. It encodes CASSVGEINSPLHF.

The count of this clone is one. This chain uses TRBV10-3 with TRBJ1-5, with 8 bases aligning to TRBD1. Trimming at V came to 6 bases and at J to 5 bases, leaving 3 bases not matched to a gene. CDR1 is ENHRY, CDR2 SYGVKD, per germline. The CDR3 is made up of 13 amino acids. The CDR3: CAISVDRDQPQHF. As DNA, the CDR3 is TGTGCCATCAGCGTGGACAGGGATCAGCCCCAGCATTTT.

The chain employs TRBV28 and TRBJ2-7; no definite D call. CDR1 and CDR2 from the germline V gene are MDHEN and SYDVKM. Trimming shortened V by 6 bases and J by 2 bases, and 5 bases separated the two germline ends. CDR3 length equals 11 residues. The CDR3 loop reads CASSAPYEQYF. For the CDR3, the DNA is TGTGCCAGCAGCGCGCCCTACGAGCAGTACTTC.

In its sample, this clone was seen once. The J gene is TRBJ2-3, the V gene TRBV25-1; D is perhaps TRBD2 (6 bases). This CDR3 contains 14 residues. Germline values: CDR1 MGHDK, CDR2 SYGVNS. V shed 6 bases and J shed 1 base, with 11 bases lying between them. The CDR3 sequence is CASRRAGRTDTQYF. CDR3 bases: TGTGCCAGCAGAAGGGCGGGACGCACAGATACGCAGTATTTT. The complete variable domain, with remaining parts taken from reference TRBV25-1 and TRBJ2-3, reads EADIYQTPRYLVIGTGKKITLECSQTMGHDKMYWYQQDPGMELHLIHYSYGVNSTEKGDLSSESTVSRIRTEHFPLTLESARPSHTSQYLCASRRAGRTDTQYFGPGTRLTVL.

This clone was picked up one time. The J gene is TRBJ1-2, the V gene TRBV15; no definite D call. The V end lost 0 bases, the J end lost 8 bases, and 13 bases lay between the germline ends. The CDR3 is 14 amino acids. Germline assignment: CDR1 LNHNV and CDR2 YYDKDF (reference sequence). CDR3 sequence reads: CATSRDLRVGGYTF. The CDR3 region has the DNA TGTGCCACCAGCAGAGATCTGAGGGTTGGAGGCTACACCTTC.

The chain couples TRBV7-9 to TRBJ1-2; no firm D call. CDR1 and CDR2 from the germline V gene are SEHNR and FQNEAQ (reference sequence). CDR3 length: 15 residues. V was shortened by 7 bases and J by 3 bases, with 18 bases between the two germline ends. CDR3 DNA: TGTGCCAGCACCCAATTTGCGGAATTGGACTATGGCTACACCTTC. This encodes CASTQFAELDYGYTF.

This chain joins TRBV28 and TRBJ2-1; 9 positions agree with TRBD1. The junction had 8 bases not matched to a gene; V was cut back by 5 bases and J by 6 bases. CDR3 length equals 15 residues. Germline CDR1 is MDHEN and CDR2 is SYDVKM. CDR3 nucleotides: TGTGCCAGCAGTATTGGGACAGGGCTTATCAATGAGCAGTTCTTC. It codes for CASSIGTGLINEQFF.

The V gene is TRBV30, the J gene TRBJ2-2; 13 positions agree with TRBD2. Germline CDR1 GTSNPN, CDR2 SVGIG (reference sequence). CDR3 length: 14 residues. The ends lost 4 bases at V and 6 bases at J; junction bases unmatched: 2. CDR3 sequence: CAWILAGGPGELFF. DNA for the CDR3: TGTGCCTGGATACTAGCGGGAGGGCCCGGGGAGCTGTTTTTT.

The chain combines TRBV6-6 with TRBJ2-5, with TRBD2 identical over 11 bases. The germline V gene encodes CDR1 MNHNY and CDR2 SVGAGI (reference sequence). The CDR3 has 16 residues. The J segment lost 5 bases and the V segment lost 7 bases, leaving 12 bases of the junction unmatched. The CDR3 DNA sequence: TGTGCCAGCAACAAGAATAGCGGGAGGGCCGGGGAGACCCAGTACTTC. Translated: CASNKNSGRAGETQYF.

The CDR3: CASSQSSGTEAFF. CDR3 sequence (DNA): TGTGCCAGCTCACAGTCGTCGGGCACTGAAGCTTTCTTT. The V call is TRBV18, the J call TRBJ1-1; D not certain. Germline CDR1 reads KGHSH; CDR2 reads LQKENI. The CDR3 length is 13 residues. Deletions cut 4 bases from V and 4 bases from J, with 10 bases between. The variable domain in full, completed from reference TRBV18 and TRBJ1-1, reads NAGVMQNPRHLVRRRGQEARLRCSPMKGHSHVYWYRQLPEEGLKFMVYLQKENIIDESGMPKERFSAEFPKEGPSILRIQQVVRGDSAAYFCASSQSSGTEAFFGQGTRLTVV.